This TCR beta chain was found in a study of blood T cell repertoires in COVID-19. Trimming cost V 8 bases and J 6 bases, with 16 bases left between them. The CDR3 consists of 14 residues. CDR1 SNHLY and CDR2 FYNNEI come from the germline V gene. Clones were read by immunoSEQ multiplex PCR, and TCRdb kept only the in-frame ones, dropping some. The sample lists approximately 82,000 clones, about 82% occurring once. Material: peripheral blood. The chain carries TRBV2 and TRBJ1-4; tentative D call: TRBD1 (6 bases). This clonotype was obtained from a woman aged 65 to 85 with active or convalescent COVID-19. The CDR3 loop is CASGVQGWDEKLFF. The DNA for the CDR3 is TGTGCCAGCGGGGTACAGGGATGGGATGAAAAACTGTTTTTT.